Described below is a single T cell receptor (beta chain) sequence and its context. This CDR3 is built from 17 residues. CDR1 is SNHLY and CDR2 is FYNNEI in the germline V gene. Trimming pared 2 bases from V and 0 bases from J, leaving 14 bases between. The data belong to a study of blood T cell repertoires in COVID-19. The overall study: PBMCs, B-cell-depleted T cells, or T cells were the source of the cDNA or gDNA that made up the material.

Original processing methods: Counts of nucleated cells, estimated from reference gene primer amplification, were obtained. Generated by immunoSEQ multiplex PCR, the TCRdb table keeps only in-frame clones and is missing some. That table supplies the V and J calls and clone size; D and trimming were determined from the DNA. The sample has roughly 120,000 clones; around 85% are singletons. Patients at the Seattle site were enrolled during active infection and followed longitudinally. The clonotype originates from a woman of 80 years or more with COVID-19, enrolled during active disease. The specimen sequenced was peripheral blood. The chain couples TRBV2 to TRBJ2-4, with D possibly TRBD1 on 5 matching bases. CDR3: CASSEPAGIQAKNIQYF. The CDR3 coding sequence is TGTGCCAGCAGTGAACCCGCAGGGATACAAGCCAAAAACATTCAGTACTTC.